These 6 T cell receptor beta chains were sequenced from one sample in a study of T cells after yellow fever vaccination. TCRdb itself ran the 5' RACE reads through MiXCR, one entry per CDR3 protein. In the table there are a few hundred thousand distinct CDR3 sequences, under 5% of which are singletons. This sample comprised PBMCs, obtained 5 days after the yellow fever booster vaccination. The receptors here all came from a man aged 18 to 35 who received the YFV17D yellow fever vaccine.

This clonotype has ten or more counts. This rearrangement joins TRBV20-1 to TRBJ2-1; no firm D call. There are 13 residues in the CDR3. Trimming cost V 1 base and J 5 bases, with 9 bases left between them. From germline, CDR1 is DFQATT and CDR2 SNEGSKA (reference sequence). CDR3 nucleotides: TGCAGTGCTAGAGTTACCCCTCACAATGAGCAGTTCTTC. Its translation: CSARVTPHNEQFF.

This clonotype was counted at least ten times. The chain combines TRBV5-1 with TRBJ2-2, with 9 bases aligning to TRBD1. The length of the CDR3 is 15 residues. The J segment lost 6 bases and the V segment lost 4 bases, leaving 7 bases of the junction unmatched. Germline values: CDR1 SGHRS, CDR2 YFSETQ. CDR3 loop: CASSPSTGGSGELFF. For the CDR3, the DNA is TGCGCCAGCAGCCCCTCGACAGGGGGATCCGGGGAGCTGTTTTTT.

The CDR3 bases are TGTGCCACCAGTGATGCCCCCCGAGGGACAACTAATGAAAAACTGTTTTTT. Translated, it gives CATSDAPRGTTNEKLFF. The J gene is TRBJ1-4, the V gene TRBV24-1; D is ambiguous. CDR1 is KGHDR, CDR2 SFDVKD, per germline. The CDR3 has 17 amino acids. V lost 3 bases, J lost 0 bases, and 13 bases lay in between.

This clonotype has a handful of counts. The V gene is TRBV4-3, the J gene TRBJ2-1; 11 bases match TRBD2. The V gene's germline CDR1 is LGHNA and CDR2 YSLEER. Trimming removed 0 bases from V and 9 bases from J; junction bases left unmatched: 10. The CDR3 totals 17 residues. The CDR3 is CASSQDRIAGGPSEQFF. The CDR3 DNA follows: TGCGCCAGCAGCCAAGATCGGATAGCGGGGGGGCCTAGTGAGCAGTTCTTC.

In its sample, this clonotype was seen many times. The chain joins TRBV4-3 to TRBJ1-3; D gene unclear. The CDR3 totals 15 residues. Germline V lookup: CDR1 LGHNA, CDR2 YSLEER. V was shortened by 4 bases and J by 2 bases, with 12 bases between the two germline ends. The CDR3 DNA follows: TGCGCCAGCAGCCCTGGACCTACTGCTGGAAACACCATATATTTT. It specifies CASSPGPTAGNTIYF.

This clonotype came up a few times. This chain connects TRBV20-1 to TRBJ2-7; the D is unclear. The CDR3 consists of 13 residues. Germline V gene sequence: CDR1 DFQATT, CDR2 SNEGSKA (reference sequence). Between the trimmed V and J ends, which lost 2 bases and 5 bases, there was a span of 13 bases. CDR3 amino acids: CSARNGQTNEQYF. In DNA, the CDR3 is TGCAGTGCTAGAAACGGGCAGACAAACGAGCAGTACTTC.